These T cell receptor beta chains were read from a single sample in a study of tumor-infiltrating lymphocytes in localized non-small cell lung cancer. Data came from immunoSEQ multiplex PCR; TCRdb stores just in-frame clones and leaves some out. Here the sample spans about 17,000 clones, 80% being singletons. Sequenced: uninvolved lung tissue not adjacent to the tumor. These receptors originate from a human donor with non-small cell lung cancer. CDR3s include the opening cysteine and the closing phenylalanine or tryptophan. The D gene is left open where the match is weak. A clone size is listed for some rows: how often the clone was seen (once, few, many), or a class if it is expanded.

clone_size	d_call	v_call	j_call	cdr3_aa	cdr3_nt
NA	NA	TRBV6-5	TRBJ1-1	CASSLTGKKAFF	TGTGCCAGCAGCCTTACAGGGAAGAAAGCTTTCTTT
NA	NA	TRBV10-3	TRBJ2-3	CAISNYGGSTDTQYF	TGTGCCATCAGTAATTATGGGGGGTCGACAGATACGCAGTATTTT
NA	TRBD2	TRBV25-1	TRBJ2-7	CASSEYGGDLVEQYF	TGTGCCAGCAGTGAATATGGGGGGGACTTAGTCGAGCAGTACTTC
NA	NA	TRBV5-4	TRBJ2-2	CASSSTTSSAGTGELFF	TGTGCCAGCAGCTCCACAACCAGTAGTGCGGGCACCGGGGAGCTGTTTTTT
NA	NA	TRBV5-1	TRBJ1-5	CASSYLGGFGQPQHF	TGCGCCAGCAGCTACCTAGGGGGGTTTGGGCAGCCCCAGCATTTT
NA	NA	TRBV11-2	TRBJ1-1	CASSEQGRAFF	TGTGCCAGCAGCGAACAGGGAAGGGCTTTCTTT
few	NA	TRBV7-6	TRBJ1-2	CASSQHLQGVGGYTF	TGTGCCAGCAGCCAACACCTACAGGGAGTCGGCGGCTACACCTTC
NA	TRBD2	TRBV5-4	TRBJ2-3	CASSFGTSGDETDTDTQYF	TGTGCCAGCAGCTTTGGGACTAGCGGGGACGAGACCGACACAGATACGCAGTATTTT
NA	TRBD1	TRBV11-2	TRBJ1-3	CASSLQGASGNTIYF	TGTGCCAGCAGCTTACAGGGGGCATCTGGAAACACCATATATTTT
few	NA	TRBV5-1	TRBJ2-7	CASSLERSTYEQYF	TGCGCCAGCAGCTTGGAACGGAGCACCTACGAGCAGTACTTC
NA	NA	TRBV28	TRBJ1-1	CASSFRGSGNTEAFF	TGTGCCAGCAGTTTCCGGGGTAGTGGGAACACTGAAGCTTTCTTT
NA	NA	TRBV11-3	TRBJ2-7	CASSLFGGSRYEQYF	TGTGCCAGCAGCTTATTCGGAGGGAGTAGGTACGAGCAGTACTTC
NA	NA	TRBV7-6	TRBJ2-3	CASSLAGAPDTQYF	TGTGCCAGCAGCTTAGCGGGAGCCCCAGATACGCAGTATTTT
NA	TRBD2	TRBV2	TRBJ2-1	CASSSRTSGRAGEQFF	TGTGCCAGCAGTTCGAGGACTAGCGGGAGGGCCGGTGAGCAGTTCTTC
few	NA	TRBV20-1	TRBJ2-4	CSAGGEIQYF	TGCAGTGCCGGGGGAGAGATTCAGTACTTC
once	NA	TRBV7-6	TRBJ1-4	CASSREANEKLFF	TGTGCCAGCAGCCGGGAAGCTAATGAAAAACTGTTTTTT
NA	NA	TRBV6-4	TRBJ2-3	CASSETPSGTDTQYF	TGTGCCAGCAGTGAGACTCCGAGCGGCACAGATACGCAGTATTTT
NA	NA	TRBV6-1	TRBJ2-3	CASSEVGTSDTQYF	TGTGCCAGCAGTGAAGTGGGGACTTCGGATACGCAGTATTTT
NA	TRBD2	TRBV19	TRBJ2-1	CASHTSGSLNEQFF	TGTGCCAGTCACACTAGCGGGAGCCTCAATGAGCAGTTCTTC
NA	NA	TRBV29-1	TRBJ1-4	CSVGHDEKLFF	TGCAGCGTCGGCCACGATGAAAAACTGTTTTTT
NA	NA	TRBV5-1	TRBJ1-1	CASSSDGYTEAFF	TGCGCCAGCAGTTCCGACGGTTACACTGAAGCTTTCTTT
NA	NA	TRBV5-4	TRBJ2-1	CASSLGLFNEQFF	TGTGCCAGCAGCTTGGGACTATTCAATGAGCAGTTCTTC
NA	NA	TRBV7-2	TRBJ1-5	CASSFGTPSNQPQHF	TGTGCCAGCAGCTTCGGGACACCTAGCAATCAGCCCCAGCATTTT
NA	TRBD2	TRBV15	TRBJ2-3	CATSGSRENTDTQYF	TGTGCCACAAGCGGGTCGCGGGAGAATACAGATACGCAGTATTTT
NA	TRBD1	TRBV7-2	TRBJ1-1	CASSLFQGALNTEAFF	TGTGCCAGCAGTCTTTTCCAGGGGGCTCTAAACACTGAAGCTTTCTTT
NA	TRBD2	TRBV2	TRBJ2-5	CASRPGLAPQETQYF	TGTGCCAGTCGCCCGGGACTAGCACCTCAAGAGACCCAGTACTTC
NA	NA	TRBV27	TRBJ1-1	CASSLSGGGWTEAFF	TGTGCCAGCAGTTTATCTGGCGGGGGTTGGACTGAAGCTTTCTTT
once	NA	TRBV30	TRBJ1-4	CAWSVLGPDEKLFF	TGTGCCTGGAGTGTACTGGGACCAGACGAAAAACTGTTTTTT
NA	NA	TRBV6-6	TRBJ2-1	CASSYSGPASYNEQFF	TGTGCCAGCAGTTACTCGGGCCCTGCCTCCTACAATGAGCAGTTCTTC
NA	NA	TRBV7-2	TRBJ1-5	CASSLEGASNQPQHF	TGTGCCAGCAGCTTAGAGGGTGCCAGCAATCAGCCCCAGCATTTT
once	NA	TRBV11-1	TRBJ2-2	CASSYASGGALSGELFF	TGTGCCAGCAGCTACGCCTCCGGGGGCGCATTGAGCGGGGAGCTGTTTTTT
few	NA	TRBV11-2	TRBJ1-2	CASSSGVNYGYTF	TGTGCCAGCAGCTCCGGGGTGAACTATGGCTACACCTTC
NA	TRBD1	TRBV9	TRBJ1-1	CASSPFKGANTEAFF	TGTGCCAGCAGCCCTTTTAAGGGGGCGAACACTGAAGCTTTCTTT
few	TRBD2	TRBV2	TRBJ2-2	CASSVASGTSANTGELFF	TGTGCCAGCAGTGTGGCTAGCGGGACTAGCGCGAACACCGGGGAGCTGTTTTTT
NA	NA	TRBV2	TRBJ2-7	CASTPKGGGSYEQYF	TGTGCCAGCACCCCGAAAGGGGGTGGTTCCTACGAGCAGTACTTC
NA	NA	TRBV2	TRBJ2-1	CASSEARSDEQFF	TGTGCCAGCAGTGAAGCTAGGAGCGATGAGCAGTTCTTC
few	TRBD1	TRBV29-1	TRBJ2-1	CSVGRWGTGITISSYNEQFF	TGCAGCGTTGGGCGATGGGGGACAGGGATTACGATTAGCTCCTACAATGAGCAGTTCTTC
NA	NA	TRBV7-9	TRBJ1-5	CASSLEGQPQHF	TGTGCCAGCAGCTTAGAGGGTCAGCCCCAGCATTTT
NA	NA	TRBV7-9	TRBJ1-2	CASSPSGDEGYTF	TGTGCCAGCAGCCCGTCGGGGGACGAGGGCTACACCTTC
NA	NA	TRBV1	TRBJ1-1	CTSSHPLNTEAFF	TGCACCAGCAGCCATCCCCTGAACACTGAAGCTTTCTTT
once	TRBD2	TRBV27	TRBJ2-3	CASSSTSRDTQYF	TGTGCCAGCAGTTCGACTAGCCGGGATACGCAGTATTTT
NA	NA	TRBV29-1	TRBJ2-1	CSVLLGPYNEQFF	TGCAGCGTTTTGCTGGGCCCCTACAATGAGCAGTTCTTC
NA	TRBD2	TRBV10-3	TRBJ2-7	CAISELGTSNEQYF	TGTGCCATCAGTGAGCTCGGGACTAGCAACGAGCAGTACTTC
once	NA	TRBV5-1	TRBJ2-3	CASSLGSMRGPTDTQYF	TGCGCCAGCAGCTTGGGCTCTATGCGGGGGCCCACAGATACGCAGTATTTT
few	NA	TRBV11-3	TRBJ2-2	CASSLRRDGELFF	TGTGCCAGCAGCTTGAGAAGGGACGGGGAGCTGTTTTTT
NA	NA	TRBV15	TRBJ1-4	CATSRDVSLGEKLFF	TGTGCCACCAGCAGAGATGTCAGTCTGGGTGAAAAACTGTTTTTT
NA	NA	TRBV7-3	TRBJ1-1	CASSLSRSTEAFF	TGTGCCAGCAGCTTAAGTAGGAGCACTGAAGCTTTCTTT
few	NA	TRBV7-8	TRBJ2-5	CASSPKPLGTLGETQYF	TGTGCCAGCAGCCCTAAGCCCCTTGGCACCCTCGGGGAGACCCAGTACTTC
NA	NA	TRBV2	TRBJ2-3	CASSGGTTTDTQYF	TGTGCCAGCAGTGGAGGAACTACCACAGATACGCAGTATTTT
NA	NA	TRBV2	TRBJ2-5	CASSESLGEEAQYF	TGTGCCAGCAGTGAATCATTAGGCGAAGAGGCCCAGTACTTC
NA	NA	TRBV2	TRBJ1-3	CASSQESGNTIYF	TGTGCCAGCAGCCAAGAATCTGGAAACACCATATATTTT
NA	NA	TRBV5-1	TRBJ1-3	CASSLGQRYSGNTIYF	TGCGCCAGCAGCTTGGGGCAGCGCTACTCTGGAAACACCATATATTTT
medium-sized	NA	TRBV5-1	TRBJ2-7	CASSLRTDTYEQYF	TGCGCCAGCAGCTTGAGGACCGATACCTACGAGCAGTACTTC
NA	TRBD2	TRBV7-6	TRBJ2-2	CASSFQREAGELFF	TGTGCCAGCAGCTTCCAGCGGGAGGCCGGGGAGCTGTTTTTT
few	TRBD2	TRBV18	TRBJ2-3	CASSPWSGRGDTQYF	TGTGCCAGCTCACCATGGAGCGGGAGAGGAGATACGCAGTATTTT